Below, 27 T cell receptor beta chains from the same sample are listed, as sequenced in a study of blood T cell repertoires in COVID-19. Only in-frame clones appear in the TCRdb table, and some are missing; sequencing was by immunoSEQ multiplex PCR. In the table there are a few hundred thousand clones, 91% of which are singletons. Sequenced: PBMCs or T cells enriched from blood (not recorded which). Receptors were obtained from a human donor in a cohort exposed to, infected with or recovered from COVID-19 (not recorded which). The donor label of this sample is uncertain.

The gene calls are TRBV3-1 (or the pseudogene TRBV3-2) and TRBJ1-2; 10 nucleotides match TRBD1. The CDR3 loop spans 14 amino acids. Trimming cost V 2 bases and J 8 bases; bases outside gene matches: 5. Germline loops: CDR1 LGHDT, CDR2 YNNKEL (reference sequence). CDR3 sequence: CASSQLTGGLGYTF. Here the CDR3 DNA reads TGTGCCAGCAGCCAATTGACAGGGGGCTTGGGCTACACCTTC.

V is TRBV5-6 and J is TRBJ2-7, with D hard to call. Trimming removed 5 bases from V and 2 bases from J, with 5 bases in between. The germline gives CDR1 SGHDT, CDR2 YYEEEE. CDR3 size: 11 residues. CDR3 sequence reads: CASSTAYEQYF. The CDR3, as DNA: TGTGCCAGCAGTACGGCCTACGAGCAGTACTTC.

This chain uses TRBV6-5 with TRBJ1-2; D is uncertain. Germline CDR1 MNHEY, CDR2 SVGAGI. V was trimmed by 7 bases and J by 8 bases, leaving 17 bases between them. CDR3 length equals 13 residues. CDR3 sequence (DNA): TGTGCCAGCACCCGGACTGGTGGAGAAGGCTACACCTTC. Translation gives CASTRTGGEGYTF.

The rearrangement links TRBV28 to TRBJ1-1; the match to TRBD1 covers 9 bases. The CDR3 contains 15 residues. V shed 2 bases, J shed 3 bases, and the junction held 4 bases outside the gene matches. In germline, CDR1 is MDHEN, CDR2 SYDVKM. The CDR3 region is CASSLGTGRYTEAFF. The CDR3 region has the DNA TGTGCCAGCAGTTTAGGGACAGGGAGGTACACTGAAGCTTTCTTT.

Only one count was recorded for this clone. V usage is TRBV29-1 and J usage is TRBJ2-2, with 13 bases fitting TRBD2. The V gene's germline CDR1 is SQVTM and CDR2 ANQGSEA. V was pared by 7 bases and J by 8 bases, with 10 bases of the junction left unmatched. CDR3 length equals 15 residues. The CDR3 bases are TGCAGCGCTGGACTAGCGGGGGCCCTGCGTGGGGAGCTGTTTTTT. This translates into CSAGLAGALRGELFF.

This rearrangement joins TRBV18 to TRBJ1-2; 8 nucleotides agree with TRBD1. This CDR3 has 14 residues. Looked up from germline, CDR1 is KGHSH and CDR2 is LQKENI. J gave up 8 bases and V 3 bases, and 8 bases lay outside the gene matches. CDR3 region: CASSPSTGGRGYTF. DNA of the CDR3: TGTGCCAGCTCACCTTCCACAGGGGGTCGGGGCTACACCTTC.

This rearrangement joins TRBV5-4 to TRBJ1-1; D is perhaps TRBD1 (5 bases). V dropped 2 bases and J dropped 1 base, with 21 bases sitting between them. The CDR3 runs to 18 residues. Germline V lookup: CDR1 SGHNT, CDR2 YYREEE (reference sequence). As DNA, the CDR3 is TGTGCCAGCAGCTTACCCCCCATGGGCCGCGGGGGGAACACTGAAGCTTTCTTT. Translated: CASSLPPMGRGGNTEAFF.

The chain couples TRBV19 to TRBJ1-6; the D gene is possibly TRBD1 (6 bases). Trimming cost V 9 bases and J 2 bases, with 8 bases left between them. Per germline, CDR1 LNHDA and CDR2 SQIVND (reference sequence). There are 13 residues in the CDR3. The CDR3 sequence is CASRQAYNSPLHF. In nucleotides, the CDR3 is TGTGCCAGCCGACAGGCCTATAATTCACCCCTCCACTTT.

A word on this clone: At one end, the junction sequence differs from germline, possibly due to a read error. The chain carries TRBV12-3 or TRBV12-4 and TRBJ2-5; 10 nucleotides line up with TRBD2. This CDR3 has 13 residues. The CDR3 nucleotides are TGTGCCAGCAGTGTAGCGGGGGGAGAGACCCAGTACTTC. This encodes CASSVAGGETQYF.

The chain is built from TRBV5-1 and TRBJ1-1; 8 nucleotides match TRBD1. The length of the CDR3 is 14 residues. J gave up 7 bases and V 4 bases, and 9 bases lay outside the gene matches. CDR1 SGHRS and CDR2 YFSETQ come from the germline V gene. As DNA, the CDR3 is TGCGCCAGCAGCGTGCCCGGGGACAGGAGTGAAGCTTTCTTT. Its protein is CASSVPGDRSEAFF.

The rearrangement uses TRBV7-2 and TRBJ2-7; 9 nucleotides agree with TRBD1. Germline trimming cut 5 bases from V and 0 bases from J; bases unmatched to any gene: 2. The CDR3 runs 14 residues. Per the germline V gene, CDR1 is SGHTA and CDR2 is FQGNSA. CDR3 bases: TGTGCCAGCAGCCCGACAGGGGGCTCCTACGAGCAGTACTTC. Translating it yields CASSPTGGSYEQYF.

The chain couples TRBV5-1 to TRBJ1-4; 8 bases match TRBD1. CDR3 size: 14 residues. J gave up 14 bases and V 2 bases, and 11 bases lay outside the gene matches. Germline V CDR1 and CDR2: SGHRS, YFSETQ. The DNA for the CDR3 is TGCGCCAGCAGCTTAACAGGGGGGGAACCCTACCTGTTTTTT. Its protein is CASSLTGGEPYLFF.

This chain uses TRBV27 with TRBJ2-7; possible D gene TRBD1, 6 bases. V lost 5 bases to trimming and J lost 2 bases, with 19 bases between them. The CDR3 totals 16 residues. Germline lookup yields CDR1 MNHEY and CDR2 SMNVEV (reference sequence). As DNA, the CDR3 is TGTGCCAGCAGTAAACCCGGACGGGACAAGACCTACGAGCAGTACTTC. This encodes CASSKPGRDKTYEQYF.

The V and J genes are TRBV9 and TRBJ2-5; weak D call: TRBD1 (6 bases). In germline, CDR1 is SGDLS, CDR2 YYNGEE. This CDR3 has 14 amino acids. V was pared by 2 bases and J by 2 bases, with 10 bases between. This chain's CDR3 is CASSVLGQQETQYF. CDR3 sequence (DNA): TGTGCCAGCAGCGTGCTAGGACAGCAAGAGACCCAGTACTTC.

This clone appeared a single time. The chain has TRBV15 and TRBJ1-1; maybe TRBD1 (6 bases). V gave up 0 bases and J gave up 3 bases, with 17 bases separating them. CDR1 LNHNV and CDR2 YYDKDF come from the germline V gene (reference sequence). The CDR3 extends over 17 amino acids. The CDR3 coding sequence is TGTGCCACCAGCAGAGATCGGGGGGGCGTAGGAGACACTGAAGCTTTCTTT. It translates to CATSRDRGGVGDTEAFF.

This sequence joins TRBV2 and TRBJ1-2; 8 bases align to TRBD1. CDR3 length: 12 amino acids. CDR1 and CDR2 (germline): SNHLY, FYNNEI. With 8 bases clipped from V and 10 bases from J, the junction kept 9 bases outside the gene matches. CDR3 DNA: TGTGCCAGCTCGACACGGGACAGGTCCTACACCTTC. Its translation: CASSTRDRSYTF.

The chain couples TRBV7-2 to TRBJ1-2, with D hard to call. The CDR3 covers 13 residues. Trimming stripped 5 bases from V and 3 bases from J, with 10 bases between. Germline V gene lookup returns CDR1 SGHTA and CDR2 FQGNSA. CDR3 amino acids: CASSPLRDYGYTF. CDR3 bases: TGTGCCAGCAGCCCACTTCGTGACTATGGCTACACCTTC.

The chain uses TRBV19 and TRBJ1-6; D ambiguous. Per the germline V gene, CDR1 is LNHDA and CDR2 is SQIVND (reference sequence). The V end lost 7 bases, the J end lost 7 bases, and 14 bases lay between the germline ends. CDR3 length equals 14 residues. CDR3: CASTLEATNSPLHF. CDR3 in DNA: TGTGCCAGTACCCTTGAGGCAACGAATTCACCCCTCCACTTT.

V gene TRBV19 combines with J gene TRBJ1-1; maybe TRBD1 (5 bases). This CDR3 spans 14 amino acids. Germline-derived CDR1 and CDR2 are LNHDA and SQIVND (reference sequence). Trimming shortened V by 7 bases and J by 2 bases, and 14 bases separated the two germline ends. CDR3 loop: CASMVRGTNTEAFF. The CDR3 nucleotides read TGTGCCAGTATGGTCCGCGGGACTAACACTGAAGCTTTCTTT.

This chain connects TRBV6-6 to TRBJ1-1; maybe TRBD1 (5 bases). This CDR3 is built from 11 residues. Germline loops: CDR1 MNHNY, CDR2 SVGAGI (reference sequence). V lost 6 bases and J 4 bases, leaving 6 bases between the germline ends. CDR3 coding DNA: TGTGCCAGCAGAACAGGCACTGAAGCTTTCTTT. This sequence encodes CASRTGTEAFF.

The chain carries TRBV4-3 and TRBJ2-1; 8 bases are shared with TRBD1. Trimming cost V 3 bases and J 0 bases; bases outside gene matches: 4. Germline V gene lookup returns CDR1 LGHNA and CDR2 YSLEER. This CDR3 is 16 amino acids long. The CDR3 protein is CASSHDDRGSYNEQFF. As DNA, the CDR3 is TGCGCCAGCAGCCATGATGACAGGGGCTCCTACAATGAGCAGTTCTTC.

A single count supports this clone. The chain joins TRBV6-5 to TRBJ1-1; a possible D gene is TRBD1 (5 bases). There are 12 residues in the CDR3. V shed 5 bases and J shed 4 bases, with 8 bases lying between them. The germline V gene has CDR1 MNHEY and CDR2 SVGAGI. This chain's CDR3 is CASSQGLTEAFF. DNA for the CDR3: TGTGCCAGCAGTCAGGGTCTCACTGAAGCTTTCTTT.

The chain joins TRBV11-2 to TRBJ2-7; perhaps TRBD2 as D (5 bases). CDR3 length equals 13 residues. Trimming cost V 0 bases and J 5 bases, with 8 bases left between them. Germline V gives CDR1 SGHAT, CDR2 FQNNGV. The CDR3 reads CASSLDRGNEQYF. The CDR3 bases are TGTGCCAGCAGCTTAGATCGGGGAAACGAGCAGTACTTC.

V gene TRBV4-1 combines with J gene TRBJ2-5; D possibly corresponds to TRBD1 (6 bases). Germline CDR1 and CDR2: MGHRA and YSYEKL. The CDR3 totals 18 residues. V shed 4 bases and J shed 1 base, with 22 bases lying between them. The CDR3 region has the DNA TGCGCCAGCAGCCCCTTGGGACACCTGACTCAACTCCAAGAGACCCAGTACTTC. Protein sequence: CASSPLGHLTQLQETQYF.

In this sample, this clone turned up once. The CDR3 spells CASSFHRDTTLTQYF. In nucleotides, the CDR3 is TGTGCCAGCAGTTTCCACCGGGACACGACACTTACGCAGTATTTT. The gene calls are TRBV7-4 and TRBJ2-3; D perhaps matches TRBD1 (6 bases). Trimming took off 6 bases at V and 8 bases at J, with 21 bases between the two ends. Germline values: CDR1 SGHVT, CDR2 SQSDAQ. This CDR3 has 15 residues.

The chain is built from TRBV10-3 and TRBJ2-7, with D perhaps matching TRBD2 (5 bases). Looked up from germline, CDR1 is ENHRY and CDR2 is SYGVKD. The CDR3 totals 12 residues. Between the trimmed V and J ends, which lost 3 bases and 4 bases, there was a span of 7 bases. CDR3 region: CAISDGEYEQYF. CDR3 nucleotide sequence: TGTGCCATCAGTGACGGGGAATACGAGCAGTACTTC.

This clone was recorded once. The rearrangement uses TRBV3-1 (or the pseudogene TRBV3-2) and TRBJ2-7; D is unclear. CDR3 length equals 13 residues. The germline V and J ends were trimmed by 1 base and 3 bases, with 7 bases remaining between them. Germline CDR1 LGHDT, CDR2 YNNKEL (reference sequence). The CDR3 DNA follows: TGTGCCAGCAGCCAAGGGGCTGGCTACGAGCAGTACTTC. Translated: CASSQGAGYEQYF.